Presented here are 7 T cell receptor beta chains from one specimen sequenced in a study of CD8 T cells in ankylosing spondylitis. What these receptors recognize is not known. TCRdb ran MiXCR on the 5' RACE reads and lists one entry per CDR3 protein. This sample carries over 200,000 distinct CDR3 sequences, around 16% of them seen once, and the ten largest clones take approximately 46%. Study-wide results and caveats: Seemingly distinctive of ankylosing spondylitis blood was a TCR beta motif formed by eight highly homologous variants.

Sequenced input: blood, either unsorted or a sorted T cell fraction (not recorded which). The receptors derive from a male donor with ankylosing spondylitis.

This clonotype was counted many times. The chain couples TRBV7-9 to TRBJ2-3; D assignment may be TRBD1 or TRBD2 (5 bases each). Germline loops: CDR1 SEHNR, CDR2 FQNEAQ (reference sequence). This CDR3 comprises 13 residues. V shed 1 base and J shed 5 bases, with 7 bases lying between them. DNA for the CDR3: TGTGCCAGCAGCTTAGGAGGGGAAGATACGCAGTATTTT. Translated: CASSLGGEDTQYF.

This clonotype appeared many times. The gene calls are TRBV12-3 or TRBV12-4 and TRBJ2-3; a possible D gene is TRBD2 (6 bases). CDR3 length equals 16 residues. Trimming removed 6 bases at V and 5 bases at J, with 21 bases between. The CDR3 DNA follows: TGTGCCAGCAGCGACCCTTGGCGGGGAGAAGGAGATACGCAGTATTTT. Translation gives CASSDPWRGEGDTQYF.

This clonotype was seen a few times. The chain has TRBV5-6 and TRBJ2-1; D might be TRBD2 (6 bases). Trimming stripped 3 bases from V and 3 bases from J, with 13 bases between. CDR3 length: 15 residues. Germline CDR1 and CDR2: SGHDT and YYEEEE. CDR3 DNA: TGTGCCAGCAGCTACATAGCGGAAATCTACAATGAGCAGTTCTTC. This translates into CASSYIAEIYNEQFF.

This clonotype has more than one count but fewer than ten. V gene TRBV4-1 combines with J gene TRBJ2-3; tentatively, D is TRBD1 (6 bases). Trimming pared 3 bases from V and 6 bases from J, leaving 25 bases between. Germline CDR1 MGHRA, CDR2 YSYEKL. CDR3 length: 18 residues. For the CDR3, the DNA is TGCGCCAGCAGCCATGCTCCCCTTGGGGGAGAGGGGGTGGATACGCAGTATTTT. Translated: CASSHAPLGGEGVDTQYF.

The gene calls are TRBV4-1 and TRBJ1-1; 8 bases fit TRBD1. Germline-derived CDR1 and CDR2 are MGHRA and YSYEKL. The J segment lost 1 base and the V segment lost 1 base, leaving 2 bases of the junction unmatched. This CDR3 is built from 15 residues. CDR3 in amino acids: CASSQVQGANTEAFF. Here the CDR3 DNA reads TGCGCCAGCAGCCAAGTTCAGGGGGCGAACACTGAAGCTTTCTTT.

The chain uses TRBV6-1 and TRBJ1-2, with D unresolved. The V gene's germline CDR1 is MNHNS and CDR2 SASEGT. The CDR3 totals 14 residues. Trimming stripped 7 bases from V and 3 bases from J, with 15 bases between. This CDR3 reads CASTDLGGYYGYTF. CDR3 DNA sequence: TGTGCCAGCACCGACCTAGGAGGATACTATGGCTACACCTTC.

V and J are TRBV5-1 and TRBJ1-5; weak D call: TRBD1 (6 bases). Trimming stripped 0 bases from V and 6 bases from J, with 10 bases between. The CDR3 is 14 residues long. CDR1 SGHRS and CDR2 YFSETQ come from the germline V gene. CDR3 sequence (DNA): TGCGCCAGCAGCTTGGAGGGGGGTGGTCAGCCCCAGCATTTT. This codes for CASSLEGGGQPQHF.